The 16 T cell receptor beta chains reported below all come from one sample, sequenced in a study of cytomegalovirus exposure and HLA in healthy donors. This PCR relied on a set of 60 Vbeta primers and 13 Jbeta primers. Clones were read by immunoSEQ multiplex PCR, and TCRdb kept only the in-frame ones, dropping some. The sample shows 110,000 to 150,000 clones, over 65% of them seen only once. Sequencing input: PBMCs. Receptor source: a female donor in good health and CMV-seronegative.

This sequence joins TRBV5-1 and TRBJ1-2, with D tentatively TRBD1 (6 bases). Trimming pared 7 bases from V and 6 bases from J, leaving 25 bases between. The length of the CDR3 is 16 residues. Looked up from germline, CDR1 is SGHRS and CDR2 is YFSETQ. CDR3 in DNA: TGCGCCAGCCGGGCCCTACGGGACAACTTAGGGGATGGCTACACCTTC. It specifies CASRALRDNLGDGYTF.

The CDR3 here is CASSFLLTGTSNTEAFF. The DNA for the CDR3 is TGCGCCAGCAGCTTCCTCCTTACAGGGACGTCGAACACTGAAGCTTTCTTT. The chain has TRBV10-2 and TRBJ1-1; D may be TRBD1 (6 bases). CDR1 WSHSY and CDR2 SAAADI come from the germline V gene. The CDR3 extends over 17 amino acids. Trimming shortened V by 6 bases and J by 1 base, and 21 bases separated the two germline ends.

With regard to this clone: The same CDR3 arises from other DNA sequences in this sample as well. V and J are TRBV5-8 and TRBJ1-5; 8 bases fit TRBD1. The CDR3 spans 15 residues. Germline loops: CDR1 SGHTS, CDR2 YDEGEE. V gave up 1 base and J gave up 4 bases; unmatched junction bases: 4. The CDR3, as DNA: TGTGCCAGCAGCTTGTGGAGACAGGGGAATCAGCCCCAGCATTTT. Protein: CASSLWRQGNQPQHF.

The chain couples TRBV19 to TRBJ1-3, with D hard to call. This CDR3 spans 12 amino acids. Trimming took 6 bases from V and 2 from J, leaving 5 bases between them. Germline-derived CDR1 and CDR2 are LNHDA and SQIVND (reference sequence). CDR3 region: CASSAAGNTIYF. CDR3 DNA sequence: TGTGCCAGTAGCGCGGCTGGAAACACCATATATTTT.

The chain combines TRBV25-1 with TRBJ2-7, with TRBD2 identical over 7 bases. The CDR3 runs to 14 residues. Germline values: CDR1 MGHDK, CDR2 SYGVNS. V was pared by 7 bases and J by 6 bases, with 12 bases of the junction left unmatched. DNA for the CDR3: TGTGCCAGCACCACAGAGCGGGACCCGGGCGAGCAGTACTTC. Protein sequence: CASTTERDPGEQYF.

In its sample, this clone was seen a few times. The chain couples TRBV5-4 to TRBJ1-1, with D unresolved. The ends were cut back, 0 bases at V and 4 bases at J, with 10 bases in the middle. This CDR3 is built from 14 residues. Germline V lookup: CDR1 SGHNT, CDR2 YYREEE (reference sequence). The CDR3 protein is CASSLVPGTTEAFF. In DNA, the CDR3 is TGTGCCAGCAGCTTGGTTCCGGGAACCACTGAAGCTTTCTTT.

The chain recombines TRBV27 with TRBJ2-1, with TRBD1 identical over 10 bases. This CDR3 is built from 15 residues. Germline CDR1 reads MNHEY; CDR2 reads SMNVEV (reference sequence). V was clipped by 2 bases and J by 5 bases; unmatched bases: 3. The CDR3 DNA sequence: TGTGCCAGCAGTTTAAGGGACAGGGGACACAATGAGCAGTTCTTC. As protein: CASSLRDRGHNEQFF.

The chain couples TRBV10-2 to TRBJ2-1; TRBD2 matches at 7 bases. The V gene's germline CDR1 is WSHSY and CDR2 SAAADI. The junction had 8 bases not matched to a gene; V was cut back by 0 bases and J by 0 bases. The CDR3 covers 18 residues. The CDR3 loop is CASSESSGWGGSYNEQFF. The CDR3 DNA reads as TGCGCCAGCAGTGAGTCTAGCGGGTGGGGAGGCTCCTACAATGAGCAGTTCTTC.

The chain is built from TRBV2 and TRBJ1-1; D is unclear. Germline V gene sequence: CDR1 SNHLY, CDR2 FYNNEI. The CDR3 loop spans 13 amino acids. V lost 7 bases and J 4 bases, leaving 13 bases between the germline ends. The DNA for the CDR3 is TGTGCCAGCAACCTCTTCTGGAGCACTGAAGCTTTCTTT. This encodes CASNLFWSTEAFF.

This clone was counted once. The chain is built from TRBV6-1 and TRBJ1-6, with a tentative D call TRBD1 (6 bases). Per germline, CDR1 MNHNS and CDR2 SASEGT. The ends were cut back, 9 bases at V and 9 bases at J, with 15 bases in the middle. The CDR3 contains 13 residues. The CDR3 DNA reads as TGTGCCAGTCAGGGGTTTACGGGTTCACCCCTCCACTTT. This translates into CASQGFTGSPLHF.

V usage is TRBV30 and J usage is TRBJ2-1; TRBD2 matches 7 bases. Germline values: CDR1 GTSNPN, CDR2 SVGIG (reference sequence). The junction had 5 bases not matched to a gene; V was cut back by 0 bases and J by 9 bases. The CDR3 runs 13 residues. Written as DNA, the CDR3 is TGTGCCTGGAGTGTACGAGGCGGGGGTGAGCAGTTCTTC. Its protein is CAWSVRGGGEQFF.

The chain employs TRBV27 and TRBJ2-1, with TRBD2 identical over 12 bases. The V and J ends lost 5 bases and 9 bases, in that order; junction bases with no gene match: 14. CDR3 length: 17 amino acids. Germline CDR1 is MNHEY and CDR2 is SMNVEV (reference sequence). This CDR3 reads CASSPTSGGHNRAEQFF. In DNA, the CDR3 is TGTGCCAGCAGTCCTACTAGCGGGGGGCACAACCGAGCTGAGCAGTTCTTC.

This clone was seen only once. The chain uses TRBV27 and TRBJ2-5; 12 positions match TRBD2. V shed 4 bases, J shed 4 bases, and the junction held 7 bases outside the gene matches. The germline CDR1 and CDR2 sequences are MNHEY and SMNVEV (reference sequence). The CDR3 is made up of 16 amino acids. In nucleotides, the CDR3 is TGTGCCAGCAGTTCCCCCCTAGCGGGAGGGCCAGAGACCCAGTACTTC. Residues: CASSSPLAGGPETQYF.

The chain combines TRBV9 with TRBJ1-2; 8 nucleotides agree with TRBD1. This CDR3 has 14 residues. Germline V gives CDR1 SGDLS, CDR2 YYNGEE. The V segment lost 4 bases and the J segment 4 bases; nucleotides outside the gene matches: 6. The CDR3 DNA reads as TGTGCCAGCAGCTCCGGACAGGGAACCTATGGCTACACCTTC. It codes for CASSSGQGTYGYTF.

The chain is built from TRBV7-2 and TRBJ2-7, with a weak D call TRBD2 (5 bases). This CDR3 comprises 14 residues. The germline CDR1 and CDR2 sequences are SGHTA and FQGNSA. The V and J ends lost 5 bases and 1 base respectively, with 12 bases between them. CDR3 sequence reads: CASSRERLSYEQYF. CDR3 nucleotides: TGTGCCAGCAGCCGAGAGCGGCTTTCCTACGAGCAGTACTTC.

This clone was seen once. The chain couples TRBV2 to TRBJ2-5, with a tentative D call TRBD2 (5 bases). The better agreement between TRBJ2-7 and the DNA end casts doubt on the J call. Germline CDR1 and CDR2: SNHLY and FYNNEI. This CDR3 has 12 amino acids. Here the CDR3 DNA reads TGTGCCAGCCCTTCCGGGGAAGGCGAGCAGTACTTC. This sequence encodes CASPSGEGEQYF.